The next 5 T cell receptor beta chains were all read from a single sample in a study of STAT5B mutations in CD4+ large granular lymphocyte leukemia. TCRdb keeps only in-frame clones here, not all; method: immunoSEQ multiplex PCR. The sample lists tens of thousands of clones; 88% were seen once. The material sequenced was CD4+ T cells from blood buffy coats. These receptors were obtained from a human donor in good health.

The chain combines TRBV10-1 with TRBJ2-5; TRBD2 agrees at 11 bases. J gave up 5 bases and V 2 bases, and 7 bases lay outside the gene matches. The CDR3 spans 16 residues. Germline CDR1 reads WNHNN; CDR2 reads SYGVQD (reference sequence). DNA for the CDR3: TGCGCCAGCAGTGAGACCACTAGCGGGGGTTGGGAGACCCAGTACTTC. It is translated as CASSETTSGGWETQYF.

This clone has just one count. The J gene is TRBJ2-5, the V gene TRBV5-6, with D perhaps TRBD1 (5 bases). With the DNA end fitting TRBJ2-7 better, the J assignment may be wrong. Germline CDR1 is SGHDT and CDR2 is YYEEEE. This CDR3 is 16 amino acids long. The CDR3 DNA follows: TGTGCCAGCAGCTTGGGGCTCGGCCAGGGAAACTACGAGCAGTACTTC. Protein: CASSLGLGQGNYEQYF.

This clone was picked up a small number of times. The V and J genes are TRBV7-9 and TRBJ1-5; no firm D call. CDR1 is SEHNR and CDR2 is FQNEAQ in the germline V gene (reference sequence). The CDR3 spans 12 residues. V was clipped by 5 bases and J by 2 bases, with 4 bases between them. The CDR3 is CASSQGNQPQHF. Written as DNA, the CDR3 is TGTGCCAGCAGCCAGGGCAATCAGCCCCAGCATTTT. The full variable domain, with the rest looked up from reference TRBV7-9 and TRBJ1-5, is DTGVSQNPRHKITKRGQNVTFRCDPISEHNRLYWYRQTLGQGPEFLTYFQNEAQLEKSRLLSDRFSAERPKGSFSTLEIQRTEQGDSAMYLCASSQGNQPQHFGDGTRLSIL.

V usage is TRBV11-2 and J usage is TRBJ2-5, with D tentatively TRBD1 (6 bases). The CDR3 runs 15 residues. Germline V CDR1 and CDR2: SGHAT, FQNNGV. V lost 4 bases and J 0 bases, leaving 12 bases between the germline ends. The CDR3 loop is CASSSFQGNQETQYF. The CDR3 DNA sequence: TGTGCCAGCAGCTCCTTTCAGGGGAACCAAGAGACCCAGTACTTC.

This chain uses TRBV5-1 with TRBJ2-1; 9 nucleotides line up with TRBD2. The CDR3 has 16 residues. Per the germline V gene, CDR1 is SGHRS and CDR2 is YFSETQ. V lost 0 bases and J lost 8; bases outside the gene matches: 9. The CDR3 spells CASSLGRRGGLYEQFF. The CDR3 bases are TGCGCCAGCAGCTTGGGCCGGCGGGGGGGCCTTTATGAGCAGTTCTTC.